The present T cell receptor (beta chain) was sequenced within a study of blood T cell repertoires in COVID-19. Whole-study context: There were acute and convalescent COVID-19 samples, and they came from the United States, Italy and Spain. In each case, the material was cDNA or gDNA derived from T cells, B-cell-depleted T cells, or PBMCs.

The assay was immunoSEQ multiplex PCR, and TCRdb's table has in-frame clones only and misses some. The table lists under 300,000 clones, about 83% of them singletons, with approximately 13% in the top ten. This clone was detected only once. Losses at the gene ends were 7 bases for V and 3 bases for J; bases not matched to a gene: 4. CDR3 size: 13 residues. The germline CDR1 and CDR2 sequences are SNHLY and FYNNEI. The source material was peripheral blood. The chain has TRBV2 and TRBJ2-7; 9 bases line up with TRBD1. This receptor was identified in a man older than 75 with acute or convalescent COVID-19. CDR3 nucleotide sequence: TGTGCCAGCATTGCGGACAGGGGCTACGAGCAGTACTTC. Protein: CASIADRGYEQYF.